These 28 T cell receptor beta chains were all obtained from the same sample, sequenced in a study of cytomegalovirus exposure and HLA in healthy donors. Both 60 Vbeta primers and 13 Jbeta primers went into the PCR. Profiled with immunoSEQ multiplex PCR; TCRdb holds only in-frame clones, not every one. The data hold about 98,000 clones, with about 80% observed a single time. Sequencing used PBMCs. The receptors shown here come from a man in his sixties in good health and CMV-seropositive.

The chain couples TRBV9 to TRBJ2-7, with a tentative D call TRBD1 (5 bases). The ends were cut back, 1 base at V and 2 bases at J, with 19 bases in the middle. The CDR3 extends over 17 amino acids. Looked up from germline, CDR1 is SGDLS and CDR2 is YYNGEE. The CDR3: CASSVYNTTTDTYEQYF. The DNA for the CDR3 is TGTGCCAGCAGCGTATACAATACTACGACAGATACCTACGAGCAGTACTTC.

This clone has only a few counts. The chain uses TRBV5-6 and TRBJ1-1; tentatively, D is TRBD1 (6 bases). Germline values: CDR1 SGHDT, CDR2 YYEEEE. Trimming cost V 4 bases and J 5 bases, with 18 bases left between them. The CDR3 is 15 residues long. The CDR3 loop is CASSLTILQGTEAFF. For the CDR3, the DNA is TGTGCCAGCAGCCTTACAATCCTACAGGGAACTGAAGCTTTCTTT.

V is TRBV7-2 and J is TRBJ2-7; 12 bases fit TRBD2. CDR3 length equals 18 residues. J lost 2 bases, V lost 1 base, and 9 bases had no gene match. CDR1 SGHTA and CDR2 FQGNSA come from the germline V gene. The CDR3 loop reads CASSLVGFGLAGPYEQYF. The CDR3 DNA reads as TGTGCCAGCAGCTTAGTGGGATTCGGACTAGCGGGACCCTACGAGCAGTACTTC.

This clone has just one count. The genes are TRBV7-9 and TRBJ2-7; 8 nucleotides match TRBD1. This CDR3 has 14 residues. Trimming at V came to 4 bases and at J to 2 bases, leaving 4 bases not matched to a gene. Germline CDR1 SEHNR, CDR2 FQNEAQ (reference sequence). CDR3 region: CASSSDRGPYEQYF. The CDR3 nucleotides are TGTGCCAGCAGCTCCGACAGGGGACCCTACGAGCAGTACTTC.

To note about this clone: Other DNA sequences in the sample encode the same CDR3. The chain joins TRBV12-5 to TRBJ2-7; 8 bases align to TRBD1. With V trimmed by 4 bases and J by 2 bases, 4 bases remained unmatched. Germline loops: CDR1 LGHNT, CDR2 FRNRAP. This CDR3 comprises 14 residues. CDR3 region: CASGYRDRPYEQYF. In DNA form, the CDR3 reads TGTGCTAGTGGTTATCGGGACAGGCCCTACGAGCAGTACTTC.

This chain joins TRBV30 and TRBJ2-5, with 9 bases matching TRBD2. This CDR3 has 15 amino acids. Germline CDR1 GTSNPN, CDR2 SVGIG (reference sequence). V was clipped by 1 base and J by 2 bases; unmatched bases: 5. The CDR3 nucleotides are TGTGCCTGGAGTGCAGCGGGGGGCCGACAAGAGACCCAGTACTTC. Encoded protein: CAWSAAGGRQETQYF.

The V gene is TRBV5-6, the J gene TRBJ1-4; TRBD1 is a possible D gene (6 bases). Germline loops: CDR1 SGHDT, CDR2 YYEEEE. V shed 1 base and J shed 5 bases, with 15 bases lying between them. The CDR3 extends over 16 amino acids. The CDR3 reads CASSLSVQGGNEKLFF. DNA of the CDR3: TGTGCCAGCAGCTTGTCGGTACAGGGCGGGAATGAAAAACTGTTTTTT.

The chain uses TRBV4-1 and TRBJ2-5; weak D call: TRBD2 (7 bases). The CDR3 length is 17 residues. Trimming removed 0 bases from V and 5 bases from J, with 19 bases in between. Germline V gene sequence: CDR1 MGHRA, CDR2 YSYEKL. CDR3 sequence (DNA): TGCGCCAGCAGCCAAGATGGGGGGGCGGGGCCGAGGGAGACCCAGTACTTC. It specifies CASSQDGGAGPRETQYF.

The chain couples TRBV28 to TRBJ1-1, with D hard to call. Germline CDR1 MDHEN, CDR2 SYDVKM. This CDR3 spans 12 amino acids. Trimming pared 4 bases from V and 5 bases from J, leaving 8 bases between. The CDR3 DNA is TGTGCCAGCAGTTATCAGAAAACTGAAGCTTTCTTT. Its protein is CASSYQKTEAFF.

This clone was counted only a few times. The CDR3 protein is CASSVSGGRHSGANVLTF. The CDR3 DNA is TGTGCCAGCAGCGTATCAGGGGGGCGTCACTCTGGGGCCAACGTCCTGACTTTC. V is TRBV9 and J is TRBJ2-6, with a tentative D call TRBD1 (7 bases). V was trimmed by 1 base and J by 0 bases, leaving 14 bases between them. The CDR3 has 18 residues. Per germline, CDR1 SGDLS and CDR2 YYNGEE.

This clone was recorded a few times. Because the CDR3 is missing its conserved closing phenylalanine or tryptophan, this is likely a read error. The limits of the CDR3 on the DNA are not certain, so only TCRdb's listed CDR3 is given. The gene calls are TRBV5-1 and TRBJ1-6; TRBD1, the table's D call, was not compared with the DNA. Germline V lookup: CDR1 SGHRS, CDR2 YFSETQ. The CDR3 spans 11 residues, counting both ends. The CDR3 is CASSFTGYWAP.

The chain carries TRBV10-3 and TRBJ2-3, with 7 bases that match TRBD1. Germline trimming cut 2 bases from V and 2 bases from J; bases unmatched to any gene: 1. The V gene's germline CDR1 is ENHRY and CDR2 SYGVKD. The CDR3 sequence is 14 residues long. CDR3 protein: CAISETGDTDTQYF. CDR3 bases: TGTGCCATCAGTGAGACAGGGGACACAGATACGCAGTATTTT.

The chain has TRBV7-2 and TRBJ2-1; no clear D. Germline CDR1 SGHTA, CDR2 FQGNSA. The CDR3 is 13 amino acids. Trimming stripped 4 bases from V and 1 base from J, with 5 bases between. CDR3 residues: CASSSLSYNEQFF. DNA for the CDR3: TGTGCCAGCAGCTCCCTTTCCTACAATGAGCAGTTCTTC.

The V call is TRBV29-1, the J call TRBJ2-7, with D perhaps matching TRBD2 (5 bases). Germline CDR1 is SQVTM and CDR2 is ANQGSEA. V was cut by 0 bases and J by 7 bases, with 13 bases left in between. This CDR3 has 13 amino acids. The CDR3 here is CSVEEIQSGEQYF. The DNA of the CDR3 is TGCAGCGTTGAAGAGATACAGTCGGGAGAGCAGTACTTC.

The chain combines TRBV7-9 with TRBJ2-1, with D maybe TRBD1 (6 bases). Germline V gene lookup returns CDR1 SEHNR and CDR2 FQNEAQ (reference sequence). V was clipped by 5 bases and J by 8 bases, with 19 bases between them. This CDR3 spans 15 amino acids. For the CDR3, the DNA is TGTGCCAGCAGCCAAGACCGGGACATCCTACATGAGCAGTTCTTC. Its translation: CASSQDRDILHEQFF.

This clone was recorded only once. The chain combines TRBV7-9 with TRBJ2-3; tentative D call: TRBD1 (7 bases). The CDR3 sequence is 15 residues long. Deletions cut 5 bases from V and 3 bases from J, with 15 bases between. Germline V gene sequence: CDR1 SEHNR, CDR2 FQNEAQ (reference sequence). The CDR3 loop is CASSLLTGRTDTQYF. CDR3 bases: TGTGCCAGCAGCCTACTGACAGGGAGGACAGATACGCAGTATTTT. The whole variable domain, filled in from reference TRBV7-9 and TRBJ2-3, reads DTGVSQNPRHKITKRGQNVTFRCDPISEHNRLYWYRQTLGQGPEFLTYFQNEAQLEKSRLLSDRFSAERPKGSFSTLEIQRTEQGDSAMYLCASSLLTGRTDTQYFGPGTRLTVL.

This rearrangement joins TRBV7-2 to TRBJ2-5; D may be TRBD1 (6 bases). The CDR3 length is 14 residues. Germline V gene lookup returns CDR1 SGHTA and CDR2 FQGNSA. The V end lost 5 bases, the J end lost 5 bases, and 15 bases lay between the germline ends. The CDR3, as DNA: TGTGCCAGCAGCCAAGGGGACACTCGGGAGACCCAGTACTTC. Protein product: CASSQGDTRETQYF.

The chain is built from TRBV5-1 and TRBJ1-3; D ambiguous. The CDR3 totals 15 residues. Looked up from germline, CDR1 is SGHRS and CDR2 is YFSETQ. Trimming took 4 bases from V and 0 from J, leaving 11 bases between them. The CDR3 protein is CASSPGGGSGNTIYF. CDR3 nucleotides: TGCGCCAGCAGCCCGGGTGGAGGCTCTGGAAACACCATATATTTT.

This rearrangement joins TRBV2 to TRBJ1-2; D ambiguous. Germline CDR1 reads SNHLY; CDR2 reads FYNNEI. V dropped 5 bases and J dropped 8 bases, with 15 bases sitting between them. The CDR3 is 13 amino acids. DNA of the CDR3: TGTGCCAGCAGTTTAGACCGGGAAGGCGGCTACACCTTC. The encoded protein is CASSLDREGGYTF. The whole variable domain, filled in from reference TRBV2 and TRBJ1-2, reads EPEVTQTPSHQVTQMGQEVILRCVPISNHLYFYWYRQILGQKVEFLVSFYNNEISEKSEIFDDQFSVERPDGSNFTLKIRSTKLEDSAMYFCASSLDREGGYTFGSGTRLTVV.

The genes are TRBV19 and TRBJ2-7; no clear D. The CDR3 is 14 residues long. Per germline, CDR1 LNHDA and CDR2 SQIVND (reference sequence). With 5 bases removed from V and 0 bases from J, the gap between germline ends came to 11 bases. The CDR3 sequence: CASSSLVSSYEQYF. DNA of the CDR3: TGTGCCAGTAGTTCGCTGGTCAGCTCCTACGAGCAGTACTTC.

The CDR3 sequence: CASSGGTSGYNEQFF. The CDR3 nucleotides are TGTGCCAGCAGCGGCGGGACTAGCGGCTACAATGAGCAGTTCTTC. This chain joins TRBV2 and TRBJ2-1; TRBD2 matches 11 bases. The CDR3 extends over 15 amino acids. Germline CDR1 is SNHLY and CDR2 is FYNNEI. The trim removed 6 bases at V and 3 bases at J, leaving 4 bases unmatched.

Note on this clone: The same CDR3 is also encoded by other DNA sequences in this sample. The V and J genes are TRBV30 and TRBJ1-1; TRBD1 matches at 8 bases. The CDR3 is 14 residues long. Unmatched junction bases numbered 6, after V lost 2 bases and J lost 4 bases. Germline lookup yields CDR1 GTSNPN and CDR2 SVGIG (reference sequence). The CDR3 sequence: CAWSTTGGFTEAFF. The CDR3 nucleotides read TGTGCCTGGAGTACAACAGGGGGATTCACTGAAGCTTTCTTT.

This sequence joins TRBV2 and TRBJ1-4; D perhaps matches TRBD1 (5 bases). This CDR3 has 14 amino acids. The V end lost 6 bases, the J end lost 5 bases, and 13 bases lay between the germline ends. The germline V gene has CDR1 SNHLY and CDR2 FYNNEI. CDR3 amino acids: CASRIDSYNEKLFF. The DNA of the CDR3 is TGTGCCAGCAGAATCGACAGTTACAATGAAAAACTGTTTTTT.

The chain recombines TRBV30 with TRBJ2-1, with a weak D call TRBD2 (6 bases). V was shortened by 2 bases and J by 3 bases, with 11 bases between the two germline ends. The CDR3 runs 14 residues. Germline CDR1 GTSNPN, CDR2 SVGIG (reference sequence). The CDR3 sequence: CAWSSDSGYNEQFF. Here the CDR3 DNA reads TGTGCCTGGAGTAGTGATAGCGGCTACAATGAGCAGTTCTTC.

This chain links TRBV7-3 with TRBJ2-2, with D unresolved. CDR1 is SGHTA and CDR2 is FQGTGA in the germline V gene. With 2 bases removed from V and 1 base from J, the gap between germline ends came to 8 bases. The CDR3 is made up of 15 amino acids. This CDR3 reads CASSLGLMNTGELFF. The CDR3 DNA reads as TGTGCCAGCAGCTTAGGGCTGATGAACACCGGGGAGCTGTTTTTT.

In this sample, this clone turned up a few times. This CDR3 reads CASSPTRARGYGYTF. The CDR3 coding sequence is TGTGCCAGCAGCCCAACGCGGGCACGAGGCTATGGCTACACCTTC. V gene TRBV7-8 combines with J gene TRBJ1-2, with D unresolved. The CDR3 length is 15 residues. The V gene's germline CDR1 is SGHVS and CDR2 FQNEAQ. V gave up 5 bases and J gave up 4 bases, with 17 bases separating them. The whole variable domain, remainder taken from reference TRBV7-8 and TRBJ1-2, is GAGVSQSPRYKVAKRGQDVALRCDPISGHVSLFWYQQALGQGPEFLTYFQNEAQLDKSGLPSDRFFAERPEGSVSTLKIQRTQQEDSAVYLCASSPTRARGYGYTFGSGTRLTVV.

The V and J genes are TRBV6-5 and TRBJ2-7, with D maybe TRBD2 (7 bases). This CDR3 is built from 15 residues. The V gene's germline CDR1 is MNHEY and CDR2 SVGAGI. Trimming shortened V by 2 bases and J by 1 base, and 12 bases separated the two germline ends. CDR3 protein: CASSYGGDTSYEQYF. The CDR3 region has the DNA TGTGCCAGCAGTTACGGGGGGGACACTTCCTACGAGCAGTACTTC.

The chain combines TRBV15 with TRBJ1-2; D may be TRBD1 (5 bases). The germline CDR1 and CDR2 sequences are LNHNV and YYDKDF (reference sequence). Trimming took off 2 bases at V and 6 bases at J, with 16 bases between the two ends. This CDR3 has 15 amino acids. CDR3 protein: CATSRRGPGDDGYTF. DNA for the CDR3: TGTGCCACCAGCAGAAGGGGCCCGGGAGACGATGGCTACACCTTC.